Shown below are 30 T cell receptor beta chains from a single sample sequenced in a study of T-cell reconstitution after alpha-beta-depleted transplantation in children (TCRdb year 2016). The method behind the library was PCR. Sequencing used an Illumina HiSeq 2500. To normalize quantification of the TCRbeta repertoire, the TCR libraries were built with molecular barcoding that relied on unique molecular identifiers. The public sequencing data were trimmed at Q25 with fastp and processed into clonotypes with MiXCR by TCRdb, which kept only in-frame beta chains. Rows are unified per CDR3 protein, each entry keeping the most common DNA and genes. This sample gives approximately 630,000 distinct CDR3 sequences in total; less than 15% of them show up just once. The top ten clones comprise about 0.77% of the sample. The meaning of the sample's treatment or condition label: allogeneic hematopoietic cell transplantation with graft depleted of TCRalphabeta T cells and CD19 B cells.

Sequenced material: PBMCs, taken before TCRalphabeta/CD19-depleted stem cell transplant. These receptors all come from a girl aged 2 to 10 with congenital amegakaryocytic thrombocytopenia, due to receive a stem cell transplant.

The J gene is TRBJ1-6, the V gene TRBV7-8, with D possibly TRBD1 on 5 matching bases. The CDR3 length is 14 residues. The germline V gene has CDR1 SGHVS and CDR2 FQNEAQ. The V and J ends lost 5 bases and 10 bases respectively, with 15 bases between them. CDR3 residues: CASSPRGGISPLHF. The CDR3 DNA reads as TGTGCCAGCAGCCCCCGGGGGGGTATCTCACCCCTCCACTTT.

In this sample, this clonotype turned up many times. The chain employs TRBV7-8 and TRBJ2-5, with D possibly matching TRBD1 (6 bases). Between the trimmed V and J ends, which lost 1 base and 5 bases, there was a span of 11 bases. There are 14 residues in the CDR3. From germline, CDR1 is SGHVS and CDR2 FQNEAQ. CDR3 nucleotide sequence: TGTGCCAGCAGCTTAGGGACAGTTTGGGAGACCCAGTACTTC. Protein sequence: CASSLGTVWETQYF. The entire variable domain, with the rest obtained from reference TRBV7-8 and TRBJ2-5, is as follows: GAGVSQSPRYKVAKRGQDVALRCDPISGHVSLFWYQQALGQGPEFLTYFQNEAQLDKSGLPSDRFFAERPEGSVSTLKIQRTQQEDSAVYLCASSLGTVWETQYFGPGTRLLVL.

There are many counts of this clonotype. The CDR3 sequence: CASSFSRAAGYEQYF. CDR3 DNA: TGTGCCAGCAGCTTTAGCAGGGCCGCAGGCTACGAGCAGTACTTC. This chain joins TRBV7-2 and TRBJ2-7; perhaps TRBD1 as D (5 bases). V lost 3 bases and J lost 3, with 15 bases in between. The CDR3 has 15 amino acids. Germline V gene data show CDR1 as SGHTA and CDR2 as FQGNSA. Supplemented by reference TRBV7-2 and TRBJ2-7, the full variable domain reads GAGVSQSPSNKVTEKGKDVELRCDPISGHTALYWYRQSLGQGLEFLIYFQGNSAPDKSGLPSDRFSAERTGGSVSTLTIQRTQQEDSAVYLCASSFSRAAGYEQYFGPGTRLTVT.

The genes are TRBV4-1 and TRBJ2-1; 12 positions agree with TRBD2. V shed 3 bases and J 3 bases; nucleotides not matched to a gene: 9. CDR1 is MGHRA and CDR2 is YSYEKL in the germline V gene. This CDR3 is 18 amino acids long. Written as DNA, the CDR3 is TGCGCCAGCAGCCAGGACCCCGGGACTAGCGGGCACTACAATGAGCAGTTCTTC. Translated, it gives CASSQDPGTSGHYNEQFF.

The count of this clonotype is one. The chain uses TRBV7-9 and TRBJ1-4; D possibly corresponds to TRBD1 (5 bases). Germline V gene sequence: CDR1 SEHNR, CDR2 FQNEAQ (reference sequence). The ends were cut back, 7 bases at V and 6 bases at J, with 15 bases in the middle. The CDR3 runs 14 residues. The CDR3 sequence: CASKSRGTDEKLFF. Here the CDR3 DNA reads TGTGCCAGCAAATCCCGAGGGACGGATGAAAAACTGTTTTTT.

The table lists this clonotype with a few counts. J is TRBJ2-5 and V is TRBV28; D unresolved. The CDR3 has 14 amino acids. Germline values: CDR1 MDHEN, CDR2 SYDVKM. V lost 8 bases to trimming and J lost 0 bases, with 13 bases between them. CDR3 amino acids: CASHDRWYQETQYF. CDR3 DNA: TGTGCCAGCCATGACCGCTGGTACCAAGAGACCCAGTACTTC.

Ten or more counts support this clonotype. CDR3 sequence: CASSYLWTGLAADTQYF. In DNA form, the CDR3 reads TGTGCCAGCAGTTACCTATGGACAGGGTTGGCAGCGGATACGCAGTATTTT. The chain couples TRBV6-5 to TRBJ2-3; 8 nucleotides agree with TRBD1. Trimming removed 2 bases from V and 6 bases from J; junction bases left unmatched: 13. In germline, CDR1 is MNHEY, CDR2 SVGAGI. The CDR3 totals 17 residues.

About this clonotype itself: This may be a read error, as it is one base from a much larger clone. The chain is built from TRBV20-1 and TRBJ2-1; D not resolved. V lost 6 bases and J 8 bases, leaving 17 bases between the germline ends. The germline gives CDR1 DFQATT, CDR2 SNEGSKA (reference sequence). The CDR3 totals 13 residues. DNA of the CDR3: TGCAGTGCCCTGGGTTCCGGATACGATGAGCAGTTCTTC. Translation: CSALGSGYDEQFF.

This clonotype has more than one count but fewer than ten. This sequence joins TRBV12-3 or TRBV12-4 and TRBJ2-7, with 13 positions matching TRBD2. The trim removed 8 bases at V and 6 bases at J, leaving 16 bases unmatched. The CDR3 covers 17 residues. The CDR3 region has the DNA TGTGCCAGCCTTGGAACTAGCGGGAGGGCCCCTTTCGGCGAGCAGTACTTC. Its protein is CASLGTSGRAPFGEQYF.

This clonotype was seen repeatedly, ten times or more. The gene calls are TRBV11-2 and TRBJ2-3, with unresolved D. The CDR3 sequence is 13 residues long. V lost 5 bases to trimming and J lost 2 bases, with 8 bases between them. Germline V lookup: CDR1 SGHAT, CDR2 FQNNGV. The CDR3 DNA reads TGTGCCAGCAGCGACATTAACACAGATACGCAGTATTTT. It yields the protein CASSDINTDTQYF.

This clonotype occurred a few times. The CDR3 coding sequence is TGTGCCAGCAGCCACGGGGGACTAGCGGGTGGAGACTACGAGCAGTACTTC. Its protein product is CASSHGGLAGGDYEQYF. The gene calls are TRBV6-5 and TRBJ2-7, with 12 bases that match TRBD2. The germline V gene has CDR1 MNHEY and CDR2 SVGAGI. The CDR3 is made up of 17 amino acids. With V trimmed by 6 bases and J by 3 bases, 12 bases remained unmatched.

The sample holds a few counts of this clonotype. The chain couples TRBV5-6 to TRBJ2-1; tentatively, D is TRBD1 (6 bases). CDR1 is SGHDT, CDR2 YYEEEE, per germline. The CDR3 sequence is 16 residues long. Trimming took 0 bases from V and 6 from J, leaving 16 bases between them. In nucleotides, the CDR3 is TGTGCCAGCAGCTTGGTTCCTCAGGGGTGGGGCAATGAGCAGTTCTTC. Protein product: CASSLVPQGWGNEQFF.

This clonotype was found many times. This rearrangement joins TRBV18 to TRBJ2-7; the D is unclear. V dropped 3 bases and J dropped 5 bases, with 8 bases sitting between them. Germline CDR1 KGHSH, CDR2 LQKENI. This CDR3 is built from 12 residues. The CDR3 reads CASSPSENEQYF. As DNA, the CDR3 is TGTGCCAGCTCACCGTCGGAAAACGAGCAGTACTTC. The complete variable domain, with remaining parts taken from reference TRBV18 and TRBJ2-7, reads NAGVMQNPRHLVRRRGQEARLRCSPMKGHSHVYWYRQLPEEGLKFMVYLQKENIIDESGMPKERFSAEFPKEGPSILRIQQVVRGDSAAYFCASSPSENEQYFGPGTRLTVT.

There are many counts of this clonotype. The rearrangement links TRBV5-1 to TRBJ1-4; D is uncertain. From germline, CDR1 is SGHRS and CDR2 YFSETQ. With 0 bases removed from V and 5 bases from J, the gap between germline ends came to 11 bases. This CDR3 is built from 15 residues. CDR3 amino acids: CASSLDPGVNEKLFF. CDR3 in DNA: TGCGCCAGCAGCTTGGATCCCGGCGTAAATGAAAAACTGTTTTTT.

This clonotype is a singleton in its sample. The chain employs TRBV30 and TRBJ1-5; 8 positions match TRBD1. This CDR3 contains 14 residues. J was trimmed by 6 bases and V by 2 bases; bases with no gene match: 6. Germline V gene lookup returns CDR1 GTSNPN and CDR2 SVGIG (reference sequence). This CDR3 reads CAWSPETGGQPQHF. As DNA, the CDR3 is TGTGCCTGGAGTCCCGAAACAGGGGGTCAGCCCCAGCATTTT.

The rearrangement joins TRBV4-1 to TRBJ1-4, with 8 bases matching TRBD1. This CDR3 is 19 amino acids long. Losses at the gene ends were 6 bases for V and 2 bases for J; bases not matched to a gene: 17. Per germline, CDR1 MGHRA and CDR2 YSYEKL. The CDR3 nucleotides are TGCGCCAGCAGGAGAGGACAGGGTCCCAAGATGACGACTAATGAAAAACTGTTTTTT. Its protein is CASRRGQGPKMTTNEKLFF.

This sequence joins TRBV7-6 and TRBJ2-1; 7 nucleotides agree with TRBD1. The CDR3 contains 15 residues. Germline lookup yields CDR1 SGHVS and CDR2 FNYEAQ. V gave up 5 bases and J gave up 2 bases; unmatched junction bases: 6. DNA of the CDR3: TGTGCCAGCAGCATACTGACAGGGACCTACAATGAGCAGTTCTTC. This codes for CASSILTGTYNEQFF.

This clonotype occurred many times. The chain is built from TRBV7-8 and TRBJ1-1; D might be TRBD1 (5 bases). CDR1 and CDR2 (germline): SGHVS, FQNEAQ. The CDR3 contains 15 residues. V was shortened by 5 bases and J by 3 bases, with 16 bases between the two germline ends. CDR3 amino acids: CASSLRTTSHTEAFF. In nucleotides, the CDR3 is TGTGCCAGCAGCCTAAGGACAACAAGCCACACTGAAGCTTTCTTT.

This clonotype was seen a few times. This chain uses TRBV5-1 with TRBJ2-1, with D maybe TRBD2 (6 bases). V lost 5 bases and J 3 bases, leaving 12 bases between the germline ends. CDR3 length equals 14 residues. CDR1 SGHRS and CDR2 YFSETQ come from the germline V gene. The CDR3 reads CASSMSSVYNEQFF. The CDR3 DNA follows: TGCGCCAGCAGTATGTCTAGCGTCTACAATGAGCAGTTCTTC.

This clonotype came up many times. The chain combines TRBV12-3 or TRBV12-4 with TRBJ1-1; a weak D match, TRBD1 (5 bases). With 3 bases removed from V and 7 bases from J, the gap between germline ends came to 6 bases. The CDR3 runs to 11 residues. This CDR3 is CASSFQGEAFF. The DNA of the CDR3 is TGTGCCAGCAGTTTTCAGGGTGAAGCTTTCTTT.

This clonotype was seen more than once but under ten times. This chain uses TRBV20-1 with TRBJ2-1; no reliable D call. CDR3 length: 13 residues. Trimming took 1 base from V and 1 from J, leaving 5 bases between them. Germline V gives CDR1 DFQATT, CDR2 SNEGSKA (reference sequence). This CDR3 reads CSARAPSYNEQFF. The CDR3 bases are TGCAGTGCTAGAGCTCCATCCTACAATGAGCAGTTCTTC.

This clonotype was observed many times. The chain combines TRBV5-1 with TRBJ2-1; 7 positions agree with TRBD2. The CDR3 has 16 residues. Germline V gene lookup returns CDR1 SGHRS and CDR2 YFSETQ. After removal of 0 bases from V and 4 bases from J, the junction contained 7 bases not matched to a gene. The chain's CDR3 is CASSLDLTSKYNEQFF. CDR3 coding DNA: TGCGCCAGCAGCTTGGATTTGACTAGCAAATACAATGAGCAGTTCTTC. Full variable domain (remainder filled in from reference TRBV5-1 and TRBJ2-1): KAGVTQTPRYLIKTRGQQVTLSCSPISGHRSVSWYQQTPGQGLQFLFEYFSETQRNKGNFPGRFSGRQFSNSRSEMNVSTLELGDSALYLCASSLDLTSKYNEQFFGPGTRLTVL.

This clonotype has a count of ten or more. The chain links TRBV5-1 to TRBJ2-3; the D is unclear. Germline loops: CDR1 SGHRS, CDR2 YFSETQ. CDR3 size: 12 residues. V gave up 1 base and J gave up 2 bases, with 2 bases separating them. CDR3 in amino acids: CASSLTTDTQYF. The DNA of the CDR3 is TGCGCCAGCAGCTTGACCACAGATACGCAGTATTTT.

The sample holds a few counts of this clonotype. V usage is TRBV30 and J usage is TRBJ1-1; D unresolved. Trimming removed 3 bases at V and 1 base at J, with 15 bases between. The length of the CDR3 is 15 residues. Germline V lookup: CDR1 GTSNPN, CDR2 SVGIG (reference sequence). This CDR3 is CAWRLALWENTEAFF. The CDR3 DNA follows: TGTGCCTGGAGACTCGCCCTTTGGGAGAACACTGAAGCTTTCTTT.

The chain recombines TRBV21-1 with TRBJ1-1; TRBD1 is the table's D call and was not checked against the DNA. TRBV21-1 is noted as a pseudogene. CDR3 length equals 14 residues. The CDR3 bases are TGTGCCAGCAGCAAAAATAGGAGCAGGGGGTCCCCTTTCTTT. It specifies CASSKNRSRGSPFF.

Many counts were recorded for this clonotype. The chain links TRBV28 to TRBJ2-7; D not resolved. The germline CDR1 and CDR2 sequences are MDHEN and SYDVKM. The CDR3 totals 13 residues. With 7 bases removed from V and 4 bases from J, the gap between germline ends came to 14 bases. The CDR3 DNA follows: TGTGCCAGCACACCCCCGGGCACATACGAGCAGTACTTC. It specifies CASTPPGTYEQYF.

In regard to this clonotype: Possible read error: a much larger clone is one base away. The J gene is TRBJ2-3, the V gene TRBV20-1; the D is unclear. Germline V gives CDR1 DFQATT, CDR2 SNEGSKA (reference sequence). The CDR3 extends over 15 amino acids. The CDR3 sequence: CSARDSPETTDTQCF. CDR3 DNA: TGCAGTGCTAGAGATTCCCCTGAGACCACAGATACGCAGTGTTTT.

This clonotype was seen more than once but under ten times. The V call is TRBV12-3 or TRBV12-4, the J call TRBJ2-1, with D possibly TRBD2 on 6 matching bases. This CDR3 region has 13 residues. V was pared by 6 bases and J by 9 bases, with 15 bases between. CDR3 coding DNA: TGTGCCAGCAGCAACCCCTTGGGGGGTGAGCAGTTCTTC. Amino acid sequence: CASSNPLGGEQFF.

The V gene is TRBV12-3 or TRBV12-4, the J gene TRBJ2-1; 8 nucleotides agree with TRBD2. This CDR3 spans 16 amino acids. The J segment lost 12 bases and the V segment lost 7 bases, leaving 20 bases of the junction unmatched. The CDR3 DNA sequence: TGTGCCAGCAATCCTGACGCGGCGGGAGGCTTAGATGGGCAGTTCTTC. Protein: CASNPDAAGGLDGQFF.

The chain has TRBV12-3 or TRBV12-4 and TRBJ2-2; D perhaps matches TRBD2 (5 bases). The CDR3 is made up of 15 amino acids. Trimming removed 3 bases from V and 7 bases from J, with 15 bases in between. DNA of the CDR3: TGTGCCAGCAGTTTCGATAGCGTTTGGGTCGGGGAGCTGTTTTTT. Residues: CASSFDSVWVGELFF.